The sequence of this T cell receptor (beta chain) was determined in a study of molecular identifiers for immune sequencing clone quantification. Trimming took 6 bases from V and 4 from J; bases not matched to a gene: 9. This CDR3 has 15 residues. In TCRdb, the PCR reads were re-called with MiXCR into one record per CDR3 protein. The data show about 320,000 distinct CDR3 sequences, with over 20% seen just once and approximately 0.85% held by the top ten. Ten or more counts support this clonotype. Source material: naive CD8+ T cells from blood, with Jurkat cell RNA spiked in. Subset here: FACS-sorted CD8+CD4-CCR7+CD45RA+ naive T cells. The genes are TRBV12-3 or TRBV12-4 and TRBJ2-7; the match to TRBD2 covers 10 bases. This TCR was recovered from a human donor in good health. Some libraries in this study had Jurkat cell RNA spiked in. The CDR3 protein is CASSRSGGARYEQYF. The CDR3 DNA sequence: TGTGCCAGCAGCCGAAGCGGGGGGGCCCGGTACGAGCAGTACTTC.